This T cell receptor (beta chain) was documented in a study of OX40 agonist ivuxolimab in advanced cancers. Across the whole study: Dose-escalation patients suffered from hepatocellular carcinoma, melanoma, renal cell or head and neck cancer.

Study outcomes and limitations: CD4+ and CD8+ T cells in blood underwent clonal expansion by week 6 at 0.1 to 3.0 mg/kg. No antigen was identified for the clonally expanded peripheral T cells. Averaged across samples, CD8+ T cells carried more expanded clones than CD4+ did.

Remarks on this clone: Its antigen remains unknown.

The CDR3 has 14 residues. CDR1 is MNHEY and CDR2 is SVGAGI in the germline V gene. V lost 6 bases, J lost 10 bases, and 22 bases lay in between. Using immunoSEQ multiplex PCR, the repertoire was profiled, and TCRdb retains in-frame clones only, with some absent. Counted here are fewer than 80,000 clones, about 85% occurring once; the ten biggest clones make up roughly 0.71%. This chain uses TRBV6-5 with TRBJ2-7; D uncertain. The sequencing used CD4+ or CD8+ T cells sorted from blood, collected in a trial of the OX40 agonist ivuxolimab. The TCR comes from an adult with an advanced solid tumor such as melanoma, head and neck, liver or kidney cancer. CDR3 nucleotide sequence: TGTGCCAGCAGCCCGCGGCCGGGTTCCACCACCCAGTACTTC. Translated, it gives CASSPRPGSTTQYF.